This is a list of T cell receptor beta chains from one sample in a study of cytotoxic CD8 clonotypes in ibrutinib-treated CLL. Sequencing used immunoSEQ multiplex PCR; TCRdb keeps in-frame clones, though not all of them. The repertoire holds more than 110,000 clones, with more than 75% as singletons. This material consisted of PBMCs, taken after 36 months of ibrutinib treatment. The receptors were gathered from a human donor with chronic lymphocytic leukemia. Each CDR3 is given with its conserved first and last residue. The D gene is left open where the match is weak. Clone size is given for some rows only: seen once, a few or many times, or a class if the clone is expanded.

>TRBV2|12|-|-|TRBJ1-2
CASISFNYGYTF
TGTGCCAGCATCAGTTTCAACTATGGCTACACCTTC
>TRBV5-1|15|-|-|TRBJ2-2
CASSLGQAYTGELFF
TGCGCCAGCAGCTTGGGCCAGGCTTACACCGGGGAGCTGTTTTTT
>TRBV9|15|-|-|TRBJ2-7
CASSVAGGKGYEQYF
TGTGCCAGCAGCGTAGCTGGAGGGAAGGGCTACGAGCAGTACTTC
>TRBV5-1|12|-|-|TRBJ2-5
CASSRERETQYF
TGCGCCAGCAGCAGGGAAAGAGAGACCCAGTACTTC
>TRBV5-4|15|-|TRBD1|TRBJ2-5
CASSSGTVWRETQYF
TGTGCCAGCAGCTCCGGGACAGTTTGGAGAGAGACCCAGTACTTC
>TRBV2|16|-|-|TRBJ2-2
CASSRDWGRNTGELFF
TGTGCCAGCAGTAGGGACTGGGGTAGGAACACCGGGGAGCTGTTTTTT
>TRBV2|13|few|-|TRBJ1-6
CASSEMANSPLHF
TGTGCCAGCAGTGAAATGGCGAATTCACCCCTCCACTTT
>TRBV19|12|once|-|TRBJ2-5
CASSTLRKTQYF
TGTGCCAGTAGTACCCTGAGAAAGACCCAGTACTTC
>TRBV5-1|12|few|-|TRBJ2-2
CASSLVVGELFF
TGCGCCAGCAGCTTGGTGGTCGGGGAGCTGTTTTTT
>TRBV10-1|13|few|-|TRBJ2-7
CASSEALGYEQYF
TGCGCCAGCAGTGAAGCATTGGGCTACGAGCAGTACTTC
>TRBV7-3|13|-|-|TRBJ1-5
CASSLGQNQPQHF
TGTGCCAGCAGCTTGGGGCAGAATCAGCCCCAGCATTTT
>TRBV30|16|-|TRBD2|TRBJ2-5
CAWRGSRGRGQETQYF
TGTGCCTGGAGGGGAAGTCGCGGGAGGGGACAAGAGACCCAGTACTTC
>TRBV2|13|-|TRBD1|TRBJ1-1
CASTSGTGTEAFF
TGTGCCAGCACGTCAGGGACAGGGACTGAAGCTTTCTTT
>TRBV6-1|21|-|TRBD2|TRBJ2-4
CASSEAGMGRGDPLAKNIQYF
TGTGCCAGCAGTGAAGCGGGGATGGGGCGGGGGGACCCCTTAGCCAAAAACATTCAGTACTTC
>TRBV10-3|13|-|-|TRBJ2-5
CAISESAVETQYF
TGTGCCATCAGTGAGTCGGCTGTTGAGACCCAGTACTTC
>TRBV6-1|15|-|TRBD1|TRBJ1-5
CASSGQGNSNQPQHF
TGTGCCAGCAGTGGACAGGGGAATAGCAATCAGCCCCAGCATTTT
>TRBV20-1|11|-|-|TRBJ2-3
CSANLAPTQYF
TGCAGTGCAAATCTAGCCCCGACGCAGTATTTT
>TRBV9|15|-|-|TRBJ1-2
CASSVAVGGSYGYTF
TGTGCCAGCAGCGTAGCTGTCGGGGGCAGCTATGGCTACACCTTC
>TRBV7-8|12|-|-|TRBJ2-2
CASSFFTGELFF
TGTGCCAGCAGCTTTTTTACCGGGGAGCTGTTTTTT
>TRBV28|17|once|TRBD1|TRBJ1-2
CASSFSGGDSANYGYTF
TGTGCCAGCAGTTTCTCAGGGGGCGATTCTGCTAACTATGGCTACACCTTC
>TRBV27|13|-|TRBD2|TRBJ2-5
CASSFGGGETQYF
TGTGCCAGCAGTTTCGGCGGGGGGGAGACCCAGTACTTC
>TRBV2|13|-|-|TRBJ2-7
CASRRDGTYEQYF
TGTGCCAGCCGCCGGGACGGCACCTACGAGCAGTACTTC
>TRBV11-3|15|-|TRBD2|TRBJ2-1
CASSLFGGGAYEQFF
TGTGCCAGCAGCTTATTCGGCGGGGGGGCATATGAGCAGTTCTTC
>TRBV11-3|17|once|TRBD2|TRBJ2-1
CASSLRLTSGSFNEQFF
TGTGCCAGCAGCTTACGTCTCACTAGCGGGAGTTTCAATGAGCAGTTCTTC
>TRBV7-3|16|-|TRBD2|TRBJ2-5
CASSDRTSGPKETQYF
TGTGCCAGCAGCGATCGGACTAGCGGGCCCAAAGAGACCCAGTACTTC
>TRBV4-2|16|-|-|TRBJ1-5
CASSQGFASPNQPQHF
TGTGCCAGCAGCCAAGGTTTCGCCAGCCCCAATCAGCCCCAGCATTTT
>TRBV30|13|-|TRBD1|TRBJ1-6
CAWSVTGDSPLHF
TGTGCCTGGAGCGTAACAGGGGATTCACCCCTCCACTTT
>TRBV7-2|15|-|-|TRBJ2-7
CASSLVQSYYYEQYF
TGTGCCAGCAGCTTAGTGCAGAGTTACTACTACGAGCAGTACTTC
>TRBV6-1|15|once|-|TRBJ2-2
CASSGREPNTGELFF
TGTGCCAGCAGTGGGAGGGAGCCGAACACCGGGGAGCTGTTTTTT
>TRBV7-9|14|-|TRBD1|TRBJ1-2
CASSSGDRVFSYTF
TGTGCCAGCAGCTCGGGAGACAGGGTGTTTAGCTACACCTTC
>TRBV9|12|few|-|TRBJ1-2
CASSAPDYGYTF
TGTGCCAGCAGCGCCCCCGACTATGGCTACACCTTC
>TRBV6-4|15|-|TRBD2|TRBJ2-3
CASSDTGGPTDTQYF
TGTGCCAGCAGTGACACGGGGGGGCCGACAGATACGCAGTATTTT
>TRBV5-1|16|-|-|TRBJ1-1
CASRAVGTLELPEAFF
TGCGCCAGCAGGGCTGTCGGGACACTGGAATTACCTGAAGCTTTCTTT
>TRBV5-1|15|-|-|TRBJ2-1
CASSLSTGPYNEQFF
TGCGCCAGCAGCTTGTCGACGGGACCGTACAATGAGCAGTTCTTC
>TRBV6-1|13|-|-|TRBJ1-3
CASSRNSGNTIYF
TGTGCCAGCAGCCGGAACTCTGGAAACACCATATATTTT
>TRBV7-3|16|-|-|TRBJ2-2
CASSPGGQSNTGELFF
TGTGCCAGCAGCCCGGGCGGACAGAGCAACACCGGGGAGCTGTTTTTT
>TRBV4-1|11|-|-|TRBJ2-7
CASSRGYEQYF
TGCGCCAGCAGCCGGGGGTACGAGCAGTACTTC
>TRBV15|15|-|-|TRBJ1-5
CATSRDLGGNQPQHF
TGTGCCACCAGCAGAGATCTTGGGGGGAATCAGCCCCAGCATTTT
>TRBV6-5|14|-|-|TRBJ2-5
CASSYSIGRETQYF
TGTGCCAGCAGTTACTCGATAGGAAGGGAGACCCAGTACTTC
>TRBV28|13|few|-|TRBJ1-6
CASSLVGNSPLHF
TGTGCCAGCAGTTTAGTAGGGAATTCACCCCTCCACTTT
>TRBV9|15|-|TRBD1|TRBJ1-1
CASSARQGRNTEAFF
TGTGCCAGCAGCGCCCGACAGGGAAGAAACACTGAAGCTTTCTTT